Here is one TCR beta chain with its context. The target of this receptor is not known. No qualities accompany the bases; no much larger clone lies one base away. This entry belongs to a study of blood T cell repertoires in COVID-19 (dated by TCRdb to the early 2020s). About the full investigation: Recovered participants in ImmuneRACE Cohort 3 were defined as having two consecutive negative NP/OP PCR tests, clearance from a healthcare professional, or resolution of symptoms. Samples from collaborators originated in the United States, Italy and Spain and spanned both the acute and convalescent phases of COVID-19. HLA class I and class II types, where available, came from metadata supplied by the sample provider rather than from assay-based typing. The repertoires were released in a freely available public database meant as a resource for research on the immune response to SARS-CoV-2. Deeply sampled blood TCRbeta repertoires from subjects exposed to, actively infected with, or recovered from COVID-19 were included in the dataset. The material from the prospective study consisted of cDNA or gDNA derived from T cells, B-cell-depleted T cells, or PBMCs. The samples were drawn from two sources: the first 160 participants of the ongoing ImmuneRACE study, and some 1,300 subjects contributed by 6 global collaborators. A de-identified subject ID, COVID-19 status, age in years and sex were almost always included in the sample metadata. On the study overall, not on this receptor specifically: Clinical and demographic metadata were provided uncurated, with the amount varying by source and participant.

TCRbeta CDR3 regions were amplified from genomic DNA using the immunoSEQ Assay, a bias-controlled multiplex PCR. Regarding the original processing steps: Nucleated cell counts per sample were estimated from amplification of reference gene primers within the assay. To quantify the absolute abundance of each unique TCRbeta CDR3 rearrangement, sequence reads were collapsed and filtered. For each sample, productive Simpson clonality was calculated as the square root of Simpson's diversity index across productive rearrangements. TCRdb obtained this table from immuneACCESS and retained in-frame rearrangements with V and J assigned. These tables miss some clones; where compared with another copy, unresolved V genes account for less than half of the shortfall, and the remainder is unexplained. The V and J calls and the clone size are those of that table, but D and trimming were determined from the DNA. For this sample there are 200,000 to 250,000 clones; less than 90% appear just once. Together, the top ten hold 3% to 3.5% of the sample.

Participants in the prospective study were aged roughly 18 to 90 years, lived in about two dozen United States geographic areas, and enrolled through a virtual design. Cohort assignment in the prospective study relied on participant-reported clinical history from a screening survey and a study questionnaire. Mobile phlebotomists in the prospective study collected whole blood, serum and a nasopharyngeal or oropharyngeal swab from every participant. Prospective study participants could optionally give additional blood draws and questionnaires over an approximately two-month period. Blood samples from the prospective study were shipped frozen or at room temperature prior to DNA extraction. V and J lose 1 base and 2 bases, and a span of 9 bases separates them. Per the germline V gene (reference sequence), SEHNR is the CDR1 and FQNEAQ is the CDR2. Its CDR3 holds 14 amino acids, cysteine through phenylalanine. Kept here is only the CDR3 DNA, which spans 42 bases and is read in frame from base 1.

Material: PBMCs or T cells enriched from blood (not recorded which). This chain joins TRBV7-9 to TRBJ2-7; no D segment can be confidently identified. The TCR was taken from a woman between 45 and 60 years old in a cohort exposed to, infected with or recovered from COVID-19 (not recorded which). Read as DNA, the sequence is TGTGCCAGCAGCTTAGGTGCACAAACCTACGAGCAGTACTTC. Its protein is CASSLGAQTYEQYF.